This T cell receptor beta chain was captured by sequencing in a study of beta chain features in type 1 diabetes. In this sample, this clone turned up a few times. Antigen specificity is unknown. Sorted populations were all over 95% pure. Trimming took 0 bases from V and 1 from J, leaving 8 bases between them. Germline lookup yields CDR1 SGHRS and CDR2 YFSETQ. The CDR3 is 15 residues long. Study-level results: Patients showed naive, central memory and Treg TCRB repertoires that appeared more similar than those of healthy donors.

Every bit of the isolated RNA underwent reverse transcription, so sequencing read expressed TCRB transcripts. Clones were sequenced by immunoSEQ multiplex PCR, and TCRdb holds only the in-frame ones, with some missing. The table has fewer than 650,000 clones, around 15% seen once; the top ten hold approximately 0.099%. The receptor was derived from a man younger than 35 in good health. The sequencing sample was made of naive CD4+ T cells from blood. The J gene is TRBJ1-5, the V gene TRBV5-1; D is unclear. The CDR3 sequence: CASSLGGTSNQPQHF. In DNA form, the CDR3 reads TGCGCCAGCAGCTTGGGGGGAACAAGCAATCAGCCCCAGCATTTT.